The present T cell receptor beta chain was sequenced within a study of cytomegalovirus exposure and HLA in healthy donors. A multiplex PCR was run with 60 Vbeta primers and 13 Jbeta primers. Assay: immunoSEQ multiplex PCR; the TCRdb copy retains only in-frame clones and omits some. The repertoire has about 120,000 clones, around 81% of them found once; the top ten carry approximately 1.2%. CDR1 SGHTA and CDR2 FQGTGA come from the germline V gene. The length of the CDR3 is 17 residues. Deletions cut 5 bases from V and 4 bases from J, with 20 bases between. This clonotype originated in a female donor in good health and CMV-seronegative. Sequencing was carried out using PBMCs. The chain recombines TRBV7-3 with TRBJ2-2; tentative D call: TRBD2 (6 bases). The CDR3 is CASSTSAVSGSTGELFF. In DNA, the CDR3 is TGTGCCAGCAGCACAAGTGCGGTTAGCGGATCCACCGGGGAGCTGTTTTTT. Drawing the rest from reference TRBV7-3 and TRBJ2-2, the complete variable domain is GAGVSQTPSNKVTEKGKYVELRCDPISGHTALYWYRQSLGQGPEFLIYFQGTGAADDSGLPNDRFFAVRPEGSVSTLKIQRTERGDSAVYLCASSTSAVSGSTGELFFGEGSRLTVL.